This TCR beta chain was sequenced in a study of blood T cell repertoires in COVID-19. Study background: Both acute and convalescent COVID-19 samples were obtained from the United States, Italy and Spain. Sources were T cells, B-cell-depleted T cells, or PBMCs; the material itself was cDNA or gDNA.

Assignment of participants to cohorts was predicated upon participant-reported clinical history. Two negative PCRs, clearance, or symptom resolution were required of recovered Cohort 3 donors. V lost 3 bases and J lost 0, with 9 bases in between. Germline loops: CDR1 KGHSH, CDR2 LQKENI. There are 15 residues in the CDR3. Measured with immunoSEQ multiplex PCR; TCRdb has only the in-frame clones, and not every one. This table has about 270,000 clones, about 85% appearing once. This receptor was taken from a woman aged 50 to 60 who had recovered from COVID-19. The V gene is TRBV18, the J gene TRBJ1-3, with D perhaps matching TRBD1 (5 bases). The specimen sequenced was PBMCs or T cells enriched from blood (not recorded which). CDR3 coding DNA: TGTGCCAGCTCACCCGACAGACTCTCTGGAAACACCATATATTTT. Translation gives CASSPDRLSGNTIYF.